This entry features one T cell receptor (beta chain) sequence. This sample is part of a study of neoadjuvant anti-PD-1 for oral cavity cancer. The sample's time point: after neoadjuvant nivolumab, at surgical resection. Trimming at V came to 6 bases and at J to 6 bases, leaving 4 bases not matched to a gene. Germline lookup yields CDR1 SNHLY and CDR2 FYNNEI. This CDR3 comprises 13 residues. Clones were read by immunoSEQ multiplex PCR, and TCRdb kept only the in-frame ones, dropping some. The top ten hold roughly 2.5% of the sample, which has 12,000 or so clones, about two thirds seen once. The source material was PBMCs, sampled after nivolumab (anti-PD-1) treatment. The source is a person aged 35-79 years with oral cavity squamous cell carcinoma. This chain joins TRBV2 and TRBJ1-2; 10 nucleotides align to TRBD1. The CDR3 DNA reads TGTGCCAGCAGCCCGGGACAGGGGCATGGCTACACCTTC. Amino acid sequence: CASSPGQGHGYTF. Full variable domain (remainder filled in from reference TRBV2 and TRBJ1-2): EPEVTQTPSHQVTQMGQEVILRCVPISNHLYFYWYRQILGQKVEFLVSFYNNEISEKSEIFDDQFSVERPDGSNFTLKIRSTKLEDSAMYFCASSPGQGHGYTFGSGTRLTVV.